This T cell receptor (beta chain) was sequenced for a study of CD8 T cells in ankylosing spondylitis (dated by TCRdb to the late 2010s). About the full investigation: T cell receptor beta repertoires were profiled in healthy donors and ankylosing spondylitis patients so that disease-linked TCR variants could be found. In total, the full study cohort was made up of approximately 99 healthy donors and 25 to 30 ankylosing spondylitis patients. Samples of peripheral blood were taken, and for ankylosing spondylitis patients, synovial fluid was collected as well.

Sequencer: Illumina HiSeq 2500. TCR beta libraries were prepared by quantitative 5'-RACE with molecular barcodes. In the paper's pipeline: A new computational method based on a probabilistic model of VDJ rearrangement was used to identify disease-linked TCR variants. The raw public data were reprocessed by TCRdb itself: fastp quality trimming at Q25, MiXCR clonotype calling, in-frame beta chains only. CDR3 protein duplicates are merged, each entry listing the most common genes and DNA. The V and J calls shown here were made by TCRdb, not taken from the authors' results. This sample lists around 300,000 distinct CDR3 sequences; under 15% were detected once. The leading ten clones occupy approximately 1.1% of the sample. Concerning this clonotype: The antigen this receptor binds is unknown. No quality values exist for individual bases; no much larger clone is one base distant.

From its cysteine to its phenylalanine, the CDR3 spans 14 amino acids. Of the read, only the CDR3 DNA is kept; its 42 bases are in frame from base 1. Looking up the germline V gene (reference sequence) yields CDR1 LGHDT and CDR2 YNNKEL. Trimming takes 5 bases off V and 3 bases off J; junction bases not matched to a gene: 6. The paper's findings and limits, for the study overall: The disease-linked clones showed a CD8+ phenotype and occurred at relatively low frequencies in peripheral blood. Blood from ankylosing spondylitis patients appeared to be characterized by a TCR beta motif composed of several highly homologous amino acid variants. Some motif variants were previously reported in synovial fluid and blood of reactive arthritis patients, suggesting common disease-initiation mechanisms. Significant enrichment of the disease-linked clones was reported in matched synovial fluid samples from ankylosing spondylitis patients.

This receptor was obtained from a male donor with ankylosing spondylitis or in good health (not recorded which). Recombination connected TRBV3-1 to TRBJ2-5; 7 bases in between match TRBD1. The material sequenced was blood, either unsorted or a sorted T cell fraction (not recorded which). The DNA sequence follows: TGTGCCAGCAGCTCTCAGGGGGTTAAAGAGACCCAGTACTTC. Translated, it gives CASSSQGVKETQYF.